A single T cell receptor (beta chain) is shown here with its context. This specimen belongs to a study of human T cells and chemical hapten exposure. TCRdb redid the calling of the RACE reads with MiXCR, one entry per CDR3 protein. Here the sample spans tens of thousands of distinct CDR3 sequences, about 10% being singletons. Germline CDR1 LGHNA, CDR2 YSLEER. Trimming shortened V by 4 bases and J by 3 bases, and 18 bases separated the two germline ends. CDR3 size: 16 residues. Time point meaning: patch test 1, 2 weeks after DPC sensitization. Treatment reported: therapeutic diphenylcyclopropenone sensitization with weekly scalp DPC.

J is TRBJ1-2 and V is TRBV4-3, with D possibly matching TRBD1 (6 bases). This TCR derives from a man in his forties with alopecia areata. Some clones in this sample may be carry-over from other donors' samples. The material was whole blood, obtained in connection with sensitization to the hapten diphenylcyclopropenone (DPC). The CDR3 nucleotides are TGCGCCAGCAGCCTCGCCCAGGGGCAGTTTGACTATGGCTACACCTTC. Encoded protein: CASSLAQGQFDYGYTF.